These T cell receptor beta chains were read from a single sample in a study of response to subunit inactivated influenza vaccine. TCRdb processed the RT-PCR reads anew with MiXCR; each CDR3 protein has one entry. The repertoire holds more than 450,000 distinct CDR3 sequences, with around 10% as singletons. The sample was also reused in another study, on T cells expressing NK-cell markers.

Sequencing used PBMCs from blood, obtained on the day of vaccination. The receptors originated from a man aged 45-60 years who received an inactivated influenza vaccine. The CDR3 runs from the conserved cysteine through the conserved F or W. D genes are given only for firm matches. The size entry is marked missing in some rows and otherwise reads once, few, many or a size class.

clone size	V gene	J gene	D gene	CDR3 protein	CDR3 DNA
few	TRBV10-3	TRBJ2-2	NA	CAISDPTRGPNTGELFF	TGTGCCATCAGTGACCCAACCAGGGGCCCGAACACCGGGGAGCTGTTTTTT
NA	TRBV28	TRBJ2-7	NA	CASSFQGLHEQYF	TGTGCCAGCAGTTTCCAGGGGCTCCACGAGCAGTACTTC
NA	TRBV6-1	TRBJ2-2	TRBD1	CASTHGPTYSRQGSGELFF	TGTGCCAGCACCCACGGCCCAACTTACTCGAGACAGGGTAGCGGGGAGCTGTTTTTT
NA	TRBV7-9	TRBJ2-5	NA	CASSLPGLLVETQYF	TGTGCCAGCAGCTTACCAGGACTCCTAGTGGAGACCCAGTACTTC
few	TRBV5-6	TRBJ2-1	TRBD2	CASSFFLAGGPSEQFF	TGTGCCAGCAGCTTTTTCCTAGCGGGGGGGCCGAGTGAGCAGTTCTTC
NA	TRBV7-8	TRBJ1-1	NA	CASSHWLGGRLDTEAFF	TGTGCCAGCAGCCATTGGCTCGGGGGGCGACTCGACACTGAAGCTTTCTTT
NA	TRBV3-1	TRBJ1-3	NA	CASSQNGHLSGNTIYF	TGTGCCAGCAGCCAAAATGGACATCTCTCTGGAAACACCATATATTTT
many	TRBV12-3/TRBV12-4	TRBJ2-7	TRBD2	CASSSPGGTYEQYF	TGTGCCAGCAGCTCACCGGGAGGAACCTACGAGCAGTACTTC
few	TRBV15	TRBJ2-3	TRBD2	CATSRDTTGTSGGAADTQYF	TGTGCCACCAGCAGAGATACCACTGGGACTAGCGGGGGGGCTGCAGATACGCAGTATTTT
few	TRBV6-5	TRBJ1-2	NA	CASSYSIGVSAGYTF	TGTGCCAGCAGTTACTCGATAGGCGTGTCAGCTGGCTACACCTTC
NA	TRBV7-2	TRBJ2-7	NA	CASQIYEGYEQYF	TGTGCCAGCCAGATTTATGAGGGTTACGAGCAGTACTTC
few	TRBV7-9	TRBJ2-7	NA	CASGSPDRRPSYEQYF	TGTGCCAGCGGCTCGCCCGATAGACGGCCCTCCTACGAGCAGTACTTC
NA	TRBV5-1	TRBJ2-2	NA	CASSFPAPNTGELFF	TGCGCCAGCAGCTTCCCCGCGCCGAACACCGGGGAGCTGTTTTTT
few	TRBV6-5	TRBJ2-6	NA	CASSYSSRSGANVLTF	TGTGCCAGCAGTTACTCGAGTCGGTCTGGGGCCAACGTCCTGACTTTC
NA	TRBV27	TRBJ2-5	NA	CASSRWDKETQYF	TGTGCCAGCAGTCGGTGGGACAAAGAGACCCAGTACTTC
few	TRBV5-8	TRBJ2-5	TRBD1	CASSLTGNQETQYF	TGTGCCAGCAGCCTGACAGGGAACCAAGAGACCCAGTACTTC
NA	TRBV18	TRBJ2-1	TRBD1	CASSEGQASSYNEQFF	TGTGCCAGCTCAGAGGGACAGGCGAGCTCCTACAATGAGCAGTTCTTC
few	TRBV27	TRBJ2-7	NA	CASRTGVQSGEQYF	TGTGCCAGCAGGACCGGGGTTCAATCGGGCGAGCAGTACTTC
NA	TRBV18	TRBJ2-7	NA	CASSPQSSREQYF	TGTGCCAGCTCGCCGCAGAGTAGCAGGGAGCAGTACTTC
few	TRBV4-1	TRBJ2-3	TRBD2	CASSQPGGGDTQYF	TGCGCCAGCAGCCAGCCGGGGGGTGGGGATACGCAGTATTTT
NA	TRBV19	TRBJ1-5	TRBD1	CASSTMTGAGSKPQHF	TGTGCCAGTAGTACCATGACAGGGGCTGGGAGTAAGCCCCAGCATTTT
NA	TRBV3-1	TRBJ2-3	NA	CATRHGRTDTQYF	TGTGCCACCCGCCACGGACGCACAGATACGCAGTATTTT
NA	TRBV12-5	TRBJ1-2	NA	CASGLALGGASYGYTF	TGTGCTAGTGGTTTGGCCCTGGGGGGGGCGAGCTATGGCTACACCTTC
NA	TRBV28	TRBJ2-7	TRBD1	CASSSSGTGSHEQYF	TGTGCCAGCAGTTCCTCCGGGACAGGGTCCCACGAGCAGTACTTC
NA	TRBV15	TRBJ1-4	TRBD1	CATSRPGGEEKLFF	TGTGCCACCAGCAGACCAGGGGGGGAAGAAAAACTGTTTTTT
NA	TRBV7-9	TRBJ1-4	NA	CATAGRKGKLFF	TGTGCCACCGCTGGGAGAAAAGGGAAACTGTTTTTT
few	TRBV28	TRBJ2-6	NA	CASSLKVSGANVLTF	TGTGCCAGCAGTTTAAAAGTCTCTGGGGCCAACGTCCTGACTTTC
few	TRBV7-2	TRBJ2-7	NA	CASSLMYRDEQYF	TGTGCCAGCAGCTTAATGTACAGGGACGAGCAGTACTTC
NA	TRBV9	TRBJ1-1	NA	CASSVGEYTEAFF	TGTGCCAGCAGCGTCGGGGAATACACTGAAGCTTTCTTT
NA	TRBV6-6	TRBJ2-5	NA	CASSYRRPETQYF	TGTGCCAGCAGTTACCGGAGACCCGAGACCCAGTACTTC
few	TRBV28	TRBJ2-3	TRBD1	CASSLEPGQGIADTQYF	TGTGCCAGCAGCCTTGAACCGGGACAGGGAATCGCAGATACGCAGTATTTT
many	TRBV5-1	TRBJ1-2	NA	CASSLQASSYGYTF	TGCGCCAGCAGCTTGCAGGCCTCCAGCTATGGCTACACCTTC
NA	TRBV4-3	TRBJ2-2	NA	CASSQGSPGLSGELFF	TGCGCCAGCAGCCAAGGTTCCCCCGGGCTTTCCGGGGAGCTGTTTTTT
few	TRBV9	TRBJ2-7	NA	CASSVGGSTSYEQYF	TGTGCCAGCAGCGTAGGGGGTAGCACCTCCTACGAGCAGTACTTC
many	TRBV7-9	TRBJ1-1	TRBD1	CASSLVRPGGGEAFF	TGTGCCAGCAGCTTAGTGCGTCCAGGGGGCGGGGAAGCTTTCTTT
many	TRBV12-3/TRBV12-4	TRBJ2-2	NA	CASSFRGAGTGELFF	TGTGCCAGCAGTTTTAGGGGGGCTGGCACCGGGGAGCTGTTTTTT
NA	TRBV2	TRBJ2-3	TRBD2	CASSVGLAVPTDTQYF	TGTGCCAGCAGTGTCGGACTAGCGGTTCCCACAGATACGCAGTATTTT
NA	TRBV5-1	TRBJ2-1	TRBD1	CASSLDRGQVYNEQFF	TGCGCCAGCAGCTTGGACAGGGGGCAGGTGTACAATGAGCAGTTCTTC
few	TRBV3-1	TRBJ2-2	NA	CASSPAGFYTGELFF	TGTGCCAGCAGCCCCGCCGGGTTCTACACCGGGGAGCTGTTTTTT
few	TRBV7-6	TRBJ2-3	TRBD1	CASSFGTGLFTDTQYF	TGTGCCAGCAGCTTCGGGACAGGACTTTTCACAGATACGCAGTATTTT
NA	TRBV28	TRBJ2-7	NA	CATTVSSYEQYF	TGTGCCACCACGGTAAGCTCCTACGAGCAGTACTTC
NA	TRBV9	TRBJ2-1	NA	CASSVVPGLNNEQFF	TGTGCCAGCAGCGTAGTTCCGGGCCTTAACAATGAGCAGTTCTTC